The 14 T cell receptor beta chains presented below share a single source sample, sequenced in a study of T cell changes during pregnancy in multiple sclerosis. Profiling relied on immunoSEQ multiplex PCR, and the TCRdb table lists in-frame clones only, not all of them. The sample shows approximately 25,000 clones, more than 75% of them seen only once. Sequencing was performed on CD4+ T cells from peripheral blood mononuclear cells, taken in the first trimester of pregnancy. These receptors were obtained from a female donor in good health, enrolled as a control in a pregnancy study.

This chain links TRBV5-4 with TRBJ2-1; D is unresolved. Germline V lookup: CDR1 SGHNT, CDR2 YYREEE (reference sequence). This CDR3 is built from 13 residues. With 4 bases removed from V and 5 bases from J, the gap between germline ends came to 10 bases. CDR3: CASSLDWDNEQFF. CDR3 in DNA: TGTGCCAGCAGCCTCGACTGGGACAATGAGCAGTTCTTC.

The chain links TRBV28 to TRBJ2-1; 10 positions match TRBD2. CDR3 length equals 21 residues. Trimming removed 6 bases from V and 0 bases from J; junction bases left unmatched: 20. The germline CDR1 and CDR2 sequences are MDHEN and SYDVKM. CDR3 sequence reads: CASSRPRRVASGGTSYNEQFF. CDR3 DNA: TGTGCCAGCAGCCGACCCCGGAGAGTGGCTAGCGGGGGTACCTCCTACAATGAGCAGTTCTTC. The whole variable domain, remainder taken from reference TRBV28 and TRBJ2-1, is DVKVTQSSRYLVKRTGEKVFLECVQDMDHENMFWYRQDPGLGLRLIYFSYDVKMKEKGDIPEGYSVSREKKERFSLILESASTNQTSMYLCASSRPRRVASGGTSYNEQFFGPGTRLTVL.

This clone occurred a few times. The chain couples TRBV6-6 to TRBJ1-1; D remains ambiguous. Deletions cut 2 bases from V and 1 base from J, with 8 bases between. CDR3 length: 14 amino acids. Germline CDR1 MNHNY, CDR2 SVGAGI (reference sequence). CDR3 DNA sequence: TGTGCCAGCAGTTACGTGCAGGAGAACACTGAAGCTTTCTTT. This gives the protein CASSYVQENTEAFF.

The rearrangement uses TRBV28 and TRBJ1-1; no reliable D call. CDR3 length: 14 amino acids. Germline CDR1 MDHEN, CDR2 SYDVKM. The ends were cut back, 6 bases at V and 1 base at J, with 12 bases in the middle. The CDR3 region has the DNA TGTGCCAGCAGACCGCGGCCGCAGAACACTGAAGCTTTCTTT. This codes for CASRPRPQNTEAFF.

The genes are TRBV11-3 and TRBJ2-5; TRBD2 aligns across 8 bases. The V segment lost 3 bases and the J segment 4 bases; nucleotides outside the gene matches: 4. The CDR3 length is 14 residues. Germline V gives CDR1 SGHNT, CDR2 YENEEA. The CDR3 DNA sequence: TGTGCCAGCAGCTTCGGGGGGGGGCGAGAGACCCAGTACTTC. Its protein product is CASSFGGGRETQYF.

This sequence joins TRBV7-9 and TRBJ2-7, with 7 bases aligning to TRBD1. This CDR3 is 15 amino acids long. V lost 5 bases to trimming and J lost 3 bases; unmatched junction nucleotides: 10. Germline CDR1 reads SEHNR; CDR2 reads FQNEAQ (reference sequence). The CDR3 spells CASSPYGTDLYEQYF. CDR3 DNA sequence: TGTGCCAGCAGCCCCTATGGGACAGACCTCTACGAGCAGTACTTC.

CDR3 sequence: CASRLGLAGGREFF. CDR3 DNA: TGTGCCAGCAGACTGGGACTAGCGGGAGGACGGGAGTTCTTC. This chain connects TRBV5-6 to TRBJ2-1; 15 bases agree with TRBD2. CDR3 length equals 14 residues. Germline values: CDR1 SGHDT, CDR2 YYEEEE. The V and J ends lost 5 bases and 14 bases, in that order; junction bases with no gene match: 8.

The sample holds one count of this clone. This sequence joins TRBV18 and TRBJ2-2; D is ambiguous. The V gene's germline CDR1 is KGHSH and CDR2 LQKENI. This CDR3 is built from 12 residues. V lost 3 bases to trimming and J lost 8 bases, with 7 bases between them. CDR3 sequence reads: CASSPRSGELFF. DNA for the CDR3: TGTGCCAGCTCACCTCGGAGTGGGGAGCTGTTTTTT.

This clone was seen a handful of times. The rearrangement uses TRBV20-1 and TRBJ2-1, with D possibly matching TRBD1 (5 bases). This CDR3 comprises 11 residues. The germline V gene has CDR1 DFQATT and CDR2 SNEGSKA (reference sequence). The germline V and J ends were trimmed by 4 bases and 10 bases, with 11 bases remaining between them. CDR3 nucleotides: TGCAGTGCTACCCTCGACAGAGAGCAGTTCTTC. This sequence encodes CSATLDREQFF.

CDR3 residues: CASSPEQGRTGYGYTF. The CDR3 DNA reads TGTGCCAGCTCACCAGAACAGGGGAGGACGGGCTATGGCTACACCTTC. V usage is TRBV18 and J usage is TRBJ1-2; 7 bases match TRBD1. Germline V gene lookup returns CDR1 KGHSH and CDR2 LQKENI. This CDR3 has 16 residues. The J segment lost 4 bases and the V segment lost 2 bases, leaving 10 bases of the junction unmatched.

This chain links TRBV11-3 with TRBJ2-1; D possibly corresponds to TRBD2 (5 bases). The germline CDR1 and CDR2 sequences are SGHNT and YENEEA. This CDR3 contains 13 residues. V was trimmed by 0 bases and J by 10 bases, leaving 10 bases between them. The CDR3 loop is CASSLEGRGEQFF. The CDR3 bases are TGTGCCAGCAGCTTAGAAGGTCGAGGGGAGCAGTTCTTC.

The rearrangement links TRBV7-2 to TRBJ1-2, with 7 bases fitting TRBD1. Germline V lookup: CDR1 SGHTA, CDR2 FQGNSA. V shed 7 bases, J shed 2 bases, and the junction held 13 bases outside the gene matches. This CDR3 is 16 amino acids long. The CDR3 is CASNLLTQGINYGYTF. Written as DNA, the CDR3 is TGTGCCAGCAACCTTCTAACACAGGGGATAAACTATGGCTACACCTTC.

The CDR3 sequence is CASSPQPSGRAGETQYF. CDR3 DNA: TGTGCCAGCTCACCACAACCGAGCGGGAGGGCCGGAGAGACCCAGTACTTC. The chain uses TRBV18 and TRBJ2-5; 10 bases are a match to TRBD2. CDR3 length: 17 residues. The ends lost 1 base at V and 4 bases at J; junction bases unmatched: 9. The germline CDR1 and CDR2 sequences are KGHSH and LQKENI.

The CDR3 DNA follows: TGTGCCAGCCGGACCGGGACAGGACGCACAGATACGCAGTATTTT. The encoded protein is CASRTGTGRTDTQYF. The chain joins TRBV11-3 to TRBJ2-3; 8 nucleotides match TRBD1. With 8 bases clipped from V and 1 base from J, the junction kept 8 bases outside the gene matches. Germline V lookup: CDR1 SGHNT, CDR2 YENEEA. This CDR3 comprises 15 residues.